The source of this T cell receptor beta chain is a study of blood T cell repertoires in COVID-19. Overall study: The samples span acute and convalescent COVID-19 from the United States, Italy and Spain. PBMCs, B-cell-depleted T cells, or T cells were the source of the cDNA or gDNA that made up the material.

This table comes from immunoSEQ multiplex PCR, and its TCRdb copy is limited to in-frame clones, with some not included. The sample lists 250,000 to 300,000 clones; 85% to 90% were seen once. CDR3 length: 13 residues. The germline CDR1 and CDR2 sequences are SNHLY and FYNNEI. V shed 6 bases and J shed 5 bases, with 13 bases lying between them. The chain employs TRBV2 and TRBJ2-5; D uncertain. The TCR sequence derives from a man younger than 35 who had recovered from COVID-19. What was sequenced was PBMCs or T cells enriched from blood (not recorded which). DNA for the CDR3: TGTGCCAGCAGCGGTTACGGGTCCGAGACCCAGTACTTC. As protein: CASSGYGSETQYF.